The 20 T cell receptor beta chains below were found in one sample sequenced in a study of shared clonotypes between healthy human individuals. TCRdb's table, derived via immunoSEQ multiplex PCR, lists solely in-frame clones and lacks some. The sample has approximately 940,000 clones; 76% are singletons. Sequenced input: memory CD4+ T cells sorted from blood. Noted subset: CD45RA-negative fraction. These receptors were taken from a man between 18 and 29 years old in good health.

Details on this clone: Other DNA sequences within the sample encode an identical CDR3. The chain recombines TRBV6-1 with TRBJ2-5; D call uncertain. V was clipped by 5 bases and J by 1 base, with 5 bases between them. The CDR3 spans 12 residues. Germline values: CDR1 MNHNS, CDR2 SASEGT. Here the CDR3 DNA reads TGTGCCAGCAGTCCCAGCCAAGAGACCCAGTACTTC. Protein product: CASSPSQETQYF.

Note on this clone: This sample includes further DNA sequences coding for the same CDR3. This sequence joins TRBV19 and TRBJ2-7; perhaps TRBD1 as D (5 bases). The CDR3 is 13 amino acids. Between the trimmed V and J ends, which lost 5 bases and 2 bases, there was a span of 10 bases. Germline V gives CDR1 LNHDA, CDR2 SQIVND (reference sequence). The CDR3 spells CASSLGPTYEQYF. The CDR3 DNA reads as TGTGCCAGTAGTCTGGGGCCCACCTACGAGCAGTACTTC.

This chain uses TRBV5-4 with TRBJ1-1, with D perhaps TRBD1 (5 bases). The V gene's germline CDR1 is SGHNT and CDR2 YYREEE (reference sequence). The CDR3 totals 16 residues. Deletions cut 0 bases from V and 5 bases from J, with 17 bases between. CDR3 in DNA: TGTGCCAGCAGCTTGGCCAAAGGGCCAGGGAGAACTGAAGCTTTCTTT. It encodes CASSLAKGPGRTEAFF.

The V and J genes are TRBV30 and TRBJ2-1; D possibly uses TRBD1 or TRBD2 (5 bases each). Germline V gene sequence: CDR1 GTSNPN, CDR2 SVGIG (reference sequence). The ends were cut back, 1 base at V and 8 bases at J, with 24 bases in the middle. CDR3 length: 17 amino acids. The CDR3 loop is CAWSALRTSRGADEQFF. The DNA of the CDR3 is TGTGCCTGGAGTGCCCTCAGGACGAGCCGGGGCGCGGATGAGCAGTTCTTC.

The chain employs TRBV5-8 and TRBJ2-1; perhaps D is TRBD1 or TRBD2 (5 bases each). This CDR3 region has 13 residues. Deletions cut 7 bases from V and 7 bases from J, with 15 bases between. Germline V lookup: CDR1 SGHTS, CDR2 YDEGEE. The CDR3 sequence: CASGLKGRNEQFF. Written as DNA, the CDR3 is TGTGCCAGCGGTCTCAAGGGACGGAATGAGCAGTTCTTC.

Written as DNA, the CDR3 is TGTGCCAGCAGCCTAGGACAGGGGTCGAGCAATCAGCCCCAGCATTTT. It encodes CASSLGQGSSNQPQHF. The chain links TRBV9 to TRBJ1-5; 9 bases align to TRBD1. Looked up from germline, CDR1 is SGDLS and CDR2 is YYNGEE. The CDR3 runs to 16 residues. V was clipped by 4 bases and J by 1 base; unmatched bases: 6. Combining the CDR3 with reference TRBV9 and TRBJ1-5 gives the whole variable domain DSGVTQTPKHLITATGQRVTLRCSPRSGDLSVYWYQQSLDQGLQFLIQYYNGEERAKGNILERFSAQQFPDLHSELNLSSLELGDSALYFCASSLGQGSSNQPQHFGDGTRLSIL.

This clone was seen ten or more times. This sample also contains other DNA sequences that code for the same CDR3. The chain joins TRBV30 to TRBJ2-4, with D tentatively TRBD2 (7 bases). The ends were cut back, 0 bases at V and 6 bases at J, with 9 bases in the middle. Germline-derived CDR1 and CDR2 are GTSNPN and SVGIG (reference sequence). This CDR3 spans 13 amino acids. CDR3 amino acids: CAWSVRGGNIQYF. CDR3 coding DNA: TGTGCCTGGAGTGTAAGGGGGGGAAACATTCAGTACTTC. Looking up the rest from reference TRBV30 and TRBJ2-4 gives the full variable domain: SQTIHQWPATLVQPVGSPLSLECTVEGTSNPNLYWYRQAAGRGLQLLFYSVGIGQISSEVPQNLSASRPQDRQFILSSKKLLLSDSGFYLCAWSVRGGNIQYFGAGTRLSVL.

The V and J genes are TRBV2 and TRBJ1-2, with D unclear. V was cut by 3 bases and J by 3 bases, with 8 bases left in between. The germline V gene has CDR1 SNHLY and CDR2 FYNNEI. The CDR3 totals 13 residues. The chain's CDR3 is CASSDEHYYGYTF. In DNA, the CDR3 is TGTGCCAGCAGTGATGAACATTACTATGGCTACACCTTC.

The rearrangement links TRBV7-2 to TRBJ2-7, with 8 bases aligning to TRBD2. Trimming at V came to 5 bases and at J to 3 bases, leaving 6 bases not matched to a gene. This CDR3 contains 14 residues. Germline-derived CDR1 and CDR2 are SGHTA and FQGNSA. The CDR3 here is CASSGRGGRYEQYF. Written as DNA, the CDR3 is TGTGCCAGCAGCGGACGGGGGGGCCGCTACGAGCAGTACTTC.

The rearrangement uses TRBV4-1 and TRBJ1-2; 10 nucleotides line up with TRBD1. Trimming cost V 3 bases and J 6 bases; bases outside gene matches: 7. The germline V gene encodes CDR1 MGHRA and CDR2 YSYEKL. The CDR3 totals 15 residues. The CDR3 DNA reads as TGCGCCAGCAGCCACGGCGACAGGGGGCACGATGGCTACACCTTC. Encoded protein: CASSHGDRGHDGYTF.

This clone was detected a few times. This same CDR3 is encoded by further DNA sequences in the sample. V and J are TRBV7-9 and TRBJ2-2; the match to TRBD2 covers 8 bases. Trimming at V came to 1 base and at J to 4 bases, leaving 2 bases not matched to a gene. CDR3 length: 15 residues. The germline V gene has CDR1 SEHNR and CDR2 FQNEAQ (reference sequence). The CDR3: CASSLGLAGTGELFF. CDR3 nucleotide sequence: TGTGCCAGCAGCTTAGGTCTAGCGGGCACCGGGGAGCTGTTTTTT.

The V and J genes are TRBV6-5 and TRBJ2-6; D is ambiguous. With 5 bases removed from V and 2 bases from J, the gap between germline ends came to 4 bases. In germline, CDR1 is MNHEY, CDR2 SVGAGI. The CDR3 spans 13 residues. DNA of the CDR3: TGTGCCAGCAGTCCAACTGGGGCCAACGTCCTGACTTTC. Translated, it gives CASSPTGANVLTF.

In this sample, this clone turned up a few times. The gene calls are TRBV14 and TRBJ1-1; D might be TRBD1 (5 bases). This CDR3 comprises 13 residues. Looked up from germline, CDR1 is SGHDN and CDR2 is FVKESK. The V gene lost 5 bases and the J gene lost 1 base, with 8 bases spanning the gap. The CDR3 DNA is TGTGCCAGCAGCAGACAGAGGAACACTGAAGCTTTCTTT. Translated, it gives CASSRQRNTEAFF.

This sequence joins TRBV7-2 and TRBJ2-1; D not certain. The germline gives CDR1 SGHTA, CDR2 FQGNSA. The CDR3 has 15 amino acids. Trimming left V 3 bases short and J 11 bases short, with 20 bases between. The CDR3 sequence: CASSLVTSFTVQQFF. Here the CDR3 DNA reads TGTGCCAGCAGCTTGGTTACCTCTTTTACAGTCCAGCAGTTCTTC.

This CDR3 is CASSGDLYEQYF. CDR3 DNA sequence: TGTGCCAGCAGTGGGGATCTCTACGAGCAGTACTTC. This sequence joins TRBV6-1 and TRBJ2-7; no reliable D call. In germline, CDR1 is MNHNS, CDR2 SASEGT. The V gene lost 4 bases and the J gene lost 3 bases, with 7 bases spanning the gap. The CDR3 covers 12 residues.

The chain carries TRBV30 and TRBJ2-2; D remains unclear. Germline CDR1 reads GTSNPN; CDR2 reads SVGIG (reference sequence). This CDR3 has 14 residues. The V end was cut by 2 bases, the J end by 5 bases, with 12 bases between. CDR3 in DNA: TGTGCCTGGAGTCGACCGGGCCCTACCGGGGAGCTGTTTTTT. It yields the protein CAWSRPGPTGELFF.

The genes are TRBV6-5 and TRBJ1-1; 9 nucleotides agree with TRBD1. Germline-derived CDR1 and CDR2 are MNHEY and SVGAGI. The CDR3 spans 13 residues. The J segment lost 4 bases and the V segment lost 5 bases, leaving 2 bases of the junction unmatched. CDR3 in amino acids: CASSNRGPTEAFF. Written as DNA, the CDR3 is TGTGCCAGCAGTAACAGGGGGCCCACTGAAGCTTTCTTT.

This clone was picked up a small number of times. The chain is built from TRBV19 and TRBJ1-2; TRBD1 is a possible D gene (5 bases). CDR1 LNHDA and CDR2 SQIVND come from the germline V gene (reference sequence). The CDR3 has 18 residues. Trimming cost V 5 bases and J 2 bases, with 24 bases left between them. CDR3 loop: CASSFDSGGVRANYGYTF. CDR3 nucleotide sequence: TGTGCCAGTAGTTTTGACTCGGGAGGAGTCAGGGCCAACTATGGCTACACCTTC.

This clone was seen only a few times. The CDR3 loop is CASSQDRGRETQYF. The DNA for the CDR3 is TGTGCCAGCAGCCAGGACAGGGGGCGAGAGACCCAGTACTTC. The V call is TRBV7-2, the J call TRBJ2-5; 11 positions match TRBD1. CDR3 length equals 14 residues. V gave up 5 bases and J gave up 4 bases; unmatched junction bases: 3. The germline V gene encodes CDR1 SGHTA and CDR2 FQGNSA.

This clone was counted a single time. A junction boundary mismatches the germline segment, possibly from a read error. Other nucleotide sequences in the sample specify the same CDR3. The chain links TRBV5-1 to TRBJ1-3, with D hard to call. This CDR3 has 14 amino acids. From germline, CDR1 is SGHRS and CDR2 YFSETQ. The CDR3 DNA sequence: TGCGCCAGCAGCTTGGAAGGTTCTGGGAACACCATATATTTT. Its translation is CASSLEGSGNTIYF.